The next 13 T cell receptor beta chains were all read from a single sample in a study of CD8 T cells in Susac syndrome. RNA, at about 0.45 to 1 ug, was reverse transcribed with random hexamers. TCRdb re-analysed the immunoSEQ multiplex PCR reads in MiXCR, keeping a single row per CDR3 protein. The sample has 300,000 to 350,000 distinct CDR3 sequences; 92% are singletons. The sample comprised CD4+ T cells from PBMCs. The receptors originated from a human donor with multiple sclerosis.

This clonotype has only one observation. This chain connects TRBV19 to TRBJ2-1; possible D gene TRBD1, 6 bases. CDR1 LNHDA and CDR2 SQIVND come from the germline V gene (reference sequence). Trimming removed 0 bases at V and 5 bases at J, with 11 bases between. This CDR3 spans 15 amino acids. CDR3 sequence: CASSIDSQGHNEQFF. In nucleotides, the CDR3 is TGTGCCAGTAGTATAGACAGCCAGGGGCACAATGAGCAGTTCTTC.

This rearrangement joins TRBV15 to TRBJ2-1, with D tentatively TRBD1 or TRBD2 (6 bases each). The CDR3 covers 17 residues. V was pared by 0 bases and J by 8 bases, with 20 bases between. CDR1 LNHNV and CDR2 YYDKDF come from the germline V gene (reference sequence). CDR3 loop: CATSRDRGKGGLYEQFF. The CDR3 nucleotides read TGTGCCACCAGCAGAGACAGGGGAAAAGGAGGGTTGTATGAGCAGTTCTTC.

The V gene is TRBV23-1, the J gene TRBJ2-6; perhaps TRBD1 as D (5 bases). TRBV23-1 is given ORF status, its function remaining uncertain. V was pared by 6 bases and J by 0 bases, with 12 bases between. The CDR3 extends over 16 amino acids. In DNA form, the CDR3 reads TGCGCCAGCAGCAAAAAAAGGGGCTCTGGGGCCAACGTCCTGACTTTC. Protein sequence: CASSKKRGSGANVLTF.

The genes are TRBV7-9 and TRBJ1-2, with D possibly matching TRBD1 (5 bases). The CDR3 sequence is 13 residues long. V shed 5 bases and J shed 3 bases, with 10 bases lying between them. In germline, CDR1 is SEHNR, CDR2 FQNEAQ (reference sequence). CDR3 residues: CASSPGTYYGYTF. CDR3 bases: TGTGCCAGCAGCCCAGGGACGTACTATGGCTACACCTTC.

The CDR3 region has the DNA TGTGCCAGCAGTGAAGAACGGATCCCCTCCTATGGCTACACCTTC. Amino acids: CASSEERIPSYGYTF. This chain links TRBV2 with TRBJ1-2, with unresolved D. The length of the CDR3 is 15 residues. Germline CDR1 SNHLY, CDR2 FYNNEI. V dropped 1 base and J dropped 4 bases, with 13 bases sitting between them.

V is TRBV29-1 and J is TRBJ1-1; 8 bases are a match to TRBD1. Losses at the gene ends were 5 bases for V and 1 base for J; bases not matched to a gene: 6. Germline CDR1 and CDR2: SQVTM and ANQGSEA. The CDR3 extends over 14 amino acids. The CDR3 here is CSVSYRGRNTEAFF. CDR3 nucleotide sequence: TGCAGCGTTTCATACAGGGGGAGGAACACTGAAGCTTTCTTT.

This chain links TRBV9 with TRBJ1-2; 9 nucleotides agree with TRBD1. The CDR3 runs 15 residues. The J segment lost 7 bases and the V segment lost 3 bases, leaving 10 bases of the junction unmatched. Germline CDR1 and CDR2: SGDLS and YYNGEE. The CDR3 here is CASSENTGTGTGYTF. CDR3 nucleotides: TGTGCCAGCAGCGAGAACACCGGGACAGGGACTGGCTACACCTTC.

The chain links TRBV25-1 to TRBJ1-1; 9 positions agree with TRBD1. The ends lost 9 bases at V and 3 bases at J; junction bases unmatched: 17. The germline gives CDR1 MGHDK, CDR2 SYGVNS. The CDR3 sequence is 17 residues long. The CDR3 nucleotides are TGTGCCAGAACTATGGACAGGGGAAAGGGGGGTCACACTGAAGCTTTCTTT. Translated, it gives CARTMDRGKGGHTEAFF.

This sequence joins TRBV20-1 and TRBJ1-2; D gene ambiguous. Germline V gene data show CDR1 as DFQATT and CDR2 as SNEGSKA (reference sequence). This CDR3 spans 13 amino acids. V lost 1 base to trimming and J lost 0 bases, with 6 bases between them. The CDR3: CSARAGSNYGYTF. CDR3 DNA: TGCAGTGCTAGAGCGGGGTCTAACTATGGCTACACCTTC.

The chain uses TRBV12-3 or TRBV12-4 and TRBJ2-2; 11 bases map to TRBD1. V lost 5 bases and J lost 2; bases outside the gene matches: 7. This CDR3 is built from 17 residues. The CDR3 loop is CASSPRTGGDNTGELFF. The CDR3 DNA reads TGTGCCAGCAGTCCAAGGACAGGGGGCGATAACACCGGGGAGCTGTTTTTT.

The chain uses TRBV13 and TRBJ1-2; 7 nucleotides match TRBD1. V trimming: 1 base; J trimming: 3 bases; junction bases outside the gene matches: 8. Germline V CDR1 and CDR2: PRHDT, FYEKMQ (reference sequence). The CDR3 is 16 amino acids. Here the CDR3 DNA reads TGTGCCAGCAGCTTAGCTGGGGGCAGGGGGGACTATGGCTACACCTTC. It is translated as CASSLAGGRGDYGYTF.

The rearrangement joins TRBV6-1 to TRBJ2-5, with D perhaps matching TRBD2 (5 bases). This CDR3 has 16 residues. Germline V gives CDR1 MNHNS, CDR2 SASEGT. V was cut by 6 bases and J by 1 base, with 18 bases left in between. DNA of the CDR3: TGTGCCAGCAGCTCGAGGGCCCCGACTTTCCAAGAGACCCAGTACTTC. Residues: CASSSRAPTFQETQYF.

V is TRBV29-1 and J is TRBJ2-7; D is possibly TRBD1 or TRBD2 (5 bases each). Germline CDR1 SQVTM, CDR2 ANQGSEA. Trimming took off 6 bases at V and 0 bases at J, with 12 bases between the two ends. CDR3 length equals 13 residues. Here the CDR3 reads CSVGTGSSYEQYF. CDR3 DNA: TGCAGCGTAGGGACGGGGAGCTCCTACGAGCAGTACTTC.